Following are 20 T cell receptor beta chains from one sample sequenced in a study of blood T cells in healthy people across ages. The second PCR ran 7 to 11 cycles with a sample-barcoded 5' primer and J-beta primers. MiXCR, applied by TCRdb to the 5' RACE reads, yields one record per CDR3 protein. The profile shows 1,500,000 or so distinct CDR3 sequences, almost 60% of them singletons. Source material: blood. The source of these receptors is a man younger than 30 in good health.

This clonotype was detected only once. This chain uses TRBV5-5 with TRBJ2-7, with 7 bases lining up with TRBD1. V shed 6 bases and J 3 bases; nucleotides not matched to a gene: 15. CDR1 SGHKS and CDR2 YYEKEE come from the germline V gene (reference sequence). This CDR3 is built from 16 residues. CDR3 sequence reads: CASTDGVSGQFYEQYF. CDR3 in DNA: TGTGCCAGCACCGATGGGGTCTCGGGACAGTTCTACGAGCAGTACTTC.

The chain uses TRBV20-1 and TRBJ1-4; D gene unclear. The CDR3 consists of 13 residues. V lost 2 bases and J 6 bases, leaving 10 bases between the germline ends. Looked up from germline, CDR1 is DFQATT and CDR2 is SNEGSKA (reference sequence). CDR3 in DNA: TGCAGTGCTAGAAGCCCAAATCATGAAAAACTGTTTTTT. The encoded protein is CSARSPNHEKLFF.

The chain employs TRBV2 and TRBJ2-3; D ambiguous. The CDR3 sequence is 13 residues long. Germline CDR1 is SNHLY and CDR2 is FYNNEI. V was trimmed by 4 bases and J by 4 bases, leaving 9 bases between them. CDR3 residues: CASSGGSPDTQYF. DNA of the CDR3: TGTGCCAGCAGTGGGGGAAGCCCAGATACGCAGTATTTT.

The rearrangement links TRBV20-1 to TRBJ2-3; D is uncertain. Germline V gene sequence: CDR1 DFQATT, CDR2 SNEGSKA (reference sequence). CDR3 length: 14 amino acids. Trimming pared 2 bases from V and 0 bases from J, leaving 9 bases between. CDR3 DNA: TGCAGTGCTAGATTTGTTGCTAGCACAGATACGCAGTATTTT. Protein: CSARFVASTDTQYF.

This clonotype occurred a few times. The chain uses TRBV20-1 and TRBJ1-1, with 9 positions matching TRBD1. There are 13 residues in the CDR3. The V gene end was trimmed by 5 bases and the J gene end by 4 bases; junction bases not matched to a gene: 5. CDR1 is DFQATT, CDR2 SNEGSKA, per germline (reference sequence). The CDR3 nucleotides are TGCAGTGCTGGGACAGGGCCGTTCACTGAAGCTTTCTTT. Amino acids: CSAGTGPFTEAFF.

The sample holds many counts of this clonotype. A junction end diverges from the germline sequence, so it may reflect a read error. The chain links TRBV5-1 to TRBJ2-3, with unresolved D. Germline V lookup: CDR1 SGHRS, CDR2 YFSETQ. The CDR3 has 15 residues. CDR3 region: CASSLGGTSTDTQYF. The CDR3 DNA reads TGTGCCAGCAGTTTGGGTGGAACTAGCACAGATACGCAGTATTTT.

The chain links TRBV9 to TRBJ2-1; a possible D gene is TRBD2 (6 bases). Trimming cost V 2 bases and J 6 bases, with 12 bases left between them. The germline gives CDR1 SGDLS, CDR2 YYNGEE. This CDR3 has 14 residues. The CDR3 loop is CASSVTPSVNEQFF. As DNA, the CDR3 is TGTGCCAGCAGCGTCACCCCTAGCGTCAATGAGCAGTTCTTC.

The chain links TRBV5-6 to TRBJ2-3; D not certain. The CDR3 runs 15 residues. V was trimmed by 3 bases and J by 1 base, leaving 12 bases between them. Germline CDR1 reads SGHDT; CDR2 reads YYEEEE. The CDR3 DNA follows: TGTGCCAGCAGCTCACCCTCGGCTGGCACAGATACGCAGTATTTT. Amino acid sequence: CASSSPSAGTDTQYF.

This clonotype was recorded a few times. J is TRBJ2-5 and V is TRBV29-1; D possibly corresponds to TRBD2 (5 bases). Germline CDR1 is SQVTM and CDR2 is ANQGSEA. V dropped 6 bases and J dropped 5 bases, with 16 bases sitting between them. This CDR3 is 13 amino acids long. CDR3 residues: CSVGSGLRETQYF. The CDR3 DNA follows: TGCAGCGTCGGCTCCGGACTTAGGGAGACCCAGTACTTC. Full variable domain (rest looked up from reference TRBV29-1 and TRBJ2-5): SAVISQKPSRDICQRGTSLTIQCQVDSQVTMMFWYRQQPGQSLTLIATANQGSEATYESGFVIDKFPISRPNLTFSTLTVSNMSPEDSSIYLCSVGSGLRETQYFGPGTRLLVL.

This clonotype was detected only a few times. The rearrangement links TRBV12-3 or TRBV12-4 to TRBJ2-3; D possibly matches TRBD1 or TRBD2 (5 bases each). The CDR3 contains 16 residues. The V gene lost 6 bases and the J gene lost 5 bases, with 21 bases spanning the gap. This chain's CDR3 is CASRPLGWGSVDTQYF. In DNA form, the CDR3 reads TGTGCCAGCAGACCGCTAGGGTGGGGGTCAGTAGATACGCAGTATTTT.

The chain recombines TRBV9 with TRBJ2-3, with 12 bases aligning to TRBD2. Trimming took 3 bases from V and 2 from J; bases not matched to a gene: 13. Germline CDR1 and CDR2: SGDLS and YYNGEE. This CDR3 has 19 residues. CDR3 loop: CASSGNGLAGLSNTDTQYF. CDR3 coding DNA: TGTGCCAGCAGCGGTAATGGACTAGCGGGACTCAGTAACACAGATACGCAGTATTTT.

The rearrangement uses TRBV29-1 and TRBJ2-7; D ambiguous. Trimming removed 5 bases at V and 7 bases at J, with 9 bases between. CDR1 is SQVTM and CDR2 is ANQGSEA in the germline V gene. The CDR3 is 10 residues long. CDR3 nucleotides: TGCAGCGTTTTAGCTGGGGAGCAGTACTTC. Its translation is CSVLAGEQYF.

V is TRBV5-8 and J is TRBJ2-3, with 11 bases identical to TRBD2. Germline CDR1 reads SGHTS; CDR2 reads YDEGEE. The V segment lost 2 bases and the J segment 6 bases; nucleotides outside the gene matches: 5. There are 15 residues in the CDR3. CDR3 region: CASSFASGGFDTQYF. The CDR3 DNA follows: TGTGCCAGCAGCTTTGCTAGCGGGGGGTTCGATACGCAGTATTTT.

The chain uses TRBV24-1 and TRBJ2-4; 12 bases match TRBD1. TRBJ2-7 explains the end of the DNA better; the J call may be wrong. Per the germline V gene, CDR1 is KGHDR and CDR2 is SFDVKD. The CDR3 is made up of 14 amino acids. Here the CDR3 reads CATMGQGASYEQYF. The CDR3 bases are TGTGCCACCATGGGACAGGGGGCCTCTTACGAGCAGTACTTC.

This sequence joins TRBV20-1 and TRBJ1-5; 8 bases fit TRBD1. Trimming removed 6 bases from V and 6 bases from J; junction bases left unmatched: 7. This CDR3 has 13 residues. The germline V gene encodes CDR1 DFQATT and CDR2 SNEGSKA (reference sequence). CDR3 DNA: TGCAGTGCATCCAACAGGGGGAGTCAGCCCCAGCATTTT. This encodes CSASNRGSQPQHF.

CDR3 DNA sequence: TGTGCCAGCAGTGAGGGCAGGGCCTATGAGCAGTTCTTC. Protein product: CASSEGRAYEQFF. The V gene is TRBV2, the J gene TRBJ2-1, with TRBD1 as a possible D gene (5 bases). The CDR3 is 13 residues long. Germline assignment: CDR1 SNHLY and CDR2 FYNNEI. The ends were cut back, 3 bases at V and 8 bases at J, with 11 bases in the middle.

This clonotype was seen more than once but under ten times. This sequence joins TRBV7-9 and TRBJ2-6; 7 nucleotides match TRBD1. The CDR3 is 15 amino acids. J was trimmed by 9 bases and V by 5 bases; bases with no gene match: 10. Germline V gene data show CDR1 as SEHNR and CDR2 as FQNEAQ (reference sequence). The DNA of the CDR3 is TGTGCCAGCAGCCGCAATACAGGGGCCGTCAACGTCCTGACTTTC. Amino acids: CASSRNTGAVNVLTF. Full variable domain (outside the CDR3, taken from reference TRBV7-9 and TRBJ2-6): DTGVSQNPRHKITKRGQNVTFRCDPISEHNRLYWYRQTLGQGPEFLTYFQNEAQLEKSRLLSDRFSAERPKGSFSTLEIQRTEQGDSAMYLCASSRNTGAVNVLTFGAGSRLTVL.

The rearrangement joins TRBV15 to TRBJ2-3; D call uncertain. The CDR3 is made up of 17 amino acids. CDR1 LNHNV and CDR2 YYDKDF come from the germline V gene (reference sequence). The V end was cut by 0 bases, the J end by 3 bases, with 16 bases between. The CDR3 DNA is TGTGCCACCAGCAGAGATAGTCGGGCGGCCCTTACAGATACGCAGTATTTT. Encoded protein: CATSRDSRAALTDTQYF.

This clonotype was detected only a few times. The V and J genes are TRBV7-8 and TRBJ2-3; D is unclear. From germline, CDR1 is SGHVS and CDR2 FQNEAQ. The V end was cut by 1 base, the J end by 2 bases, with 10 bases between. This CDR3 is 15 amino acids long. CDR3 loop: CASSLDSTSTDTQYF. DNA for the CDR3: TGTGCCAGCAGCTTAGACTCGACTTCCACAGATACGCAGTATTTT.

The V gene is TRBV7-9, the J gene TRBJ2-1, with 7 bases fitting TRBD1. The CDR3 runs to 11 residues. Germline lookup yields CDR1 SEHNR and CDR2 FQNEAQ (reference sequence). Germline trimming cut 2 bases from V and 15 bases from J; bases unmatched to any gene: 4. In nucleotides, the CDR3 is TGTGCCAGCAGCTTAACGACAGGGTGGTTCTTC. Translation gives CASSLTTGWFF.